This TCR beta chain comes out of a study of blood T cell repertoires in COVID-19. Study-level background: Spain, Italy and the United States supplied samples that represented acute and convalescent COVID-19. PBMCs, B-cell-depleted T cells, or T cells were the source of the cDNA or gDNA that made up the material.

In the authors' workflow: Counts of nucleated cells, estimated from reference gene primer amplification, were obtained. The repertoire was sequenced with immunoSEQ multiplex PCR; TCRdb's copy has only in-frame clones and lacks some. D and trimming were read from the DNA, whereas the V and J calls and clone size are those reported in that table. The sample includes about 59,000 clones, 90% of them seen just once. Trimming removed 3 bases at V and 0 bases at J, with 18 bases between. The CDR3 totals 19 residues. CDR1 is MDHEN and CDR2 is SYDVKM in the germline V gene. This sequence originates from a man older than 75 with acute or convalescent COVID-19. The sample was peripheral blood. The chain employs TRBV28 and TRBJ1-6; D might be TRBD1 (6 bases). DNA for the CDR3: TGTGCCAGCAGTTTTTCGGGACACGTAACTAGCTCCTATAATTCACCCCTCCACTTT. Translating gives CASSFSGHVTSSYNSPLHF.